These 23 T cell receptor beta chains share one sample of origin, sequenced in a study of blood T cells in healthy people across ages. A J-beta primer mix and a sample-barcoded 5' primer were used in a second PCR of roughly 6 to 11 cycles. TCRdb re-called the 5' RACE reads with MiXCR, one entry per CDR3 protein. The sample consists of about 1.4 million distinct CDR3 sequences, approximately 63% of them appearing once. Sequencing was carried out using blood. The receptors here all came from a man younger than 35 in good health.

This clonotype was observed a few times. The chain has TRBV20-1 and TRBJ2-7; D gene ambiguous. The CDR3 covers 14 residues. CDR1 DFQATT and CDR2 SNEGSKA come from the germline V gene (reference sequence). V dropped 0 bases and J dropped 0 bases, with 9 bases sitting between them. The CDR3 reads CSARDEVSSYEQYF. DNA of the CDR3: TGCAGTGCTAGAGATGAGGTTAGCTCCTACGAGCAGTACTTC.

The CDR3 sequence: CASSYASPYEQYF. CDR3 nucleotide sequence: TGTGCCAGCAGTTACGCCAGTCCCTACGAGCAGTACTTC. This chain joins TRBV6-6 and TRBJ2-5; D not certain. The J call may be wrong; the DNA end is better matched by TRBJ2-7. The CDR3 is made up of 13 amino acids. The germline V gene encodes CDR1 MNHNY and CDR2 SVGAGI (reference sequence).

On this clonotype itself: The junction and the germline gene differ at one end; a read error may be behind it. This chain joins TRBV9 and TRBJ1-4; TRBD1 matches at 8 bases. CDR3 size: 15 residues. Germline V gives CDR1 SGDLS, CDR2 YYNGEE. CDR3 in amino acids: CASSAQGETIEKLFF. The CDR3, as DNA: TGTGCCAGCAGCGCACAGGGGGAGACTATTGAAAAACTGTTTTTT.

This chain connects TRBV7-9 to TRBJ2-2; TRBD1 aligns across 10 bases. The CDR3 extends over 16 amino acids. The germline V gene encodes CDR1 SEHNR and CDR2 FQNEAQ (reference sequence). The V gene end was trimmed by 5 bases and the J gene end by 6 bases; junction bases not matched to a gene: 9. CDR3 in DNA: TGTGCCAGCAGCGTACCCGGGACAGGGGTGTCCGGGGAGCTGTTTTTT. It specifies CASSVPGTGVSGELFF.

The chain is built from TRBV29-1 and TRBJ1-2; TRBD1 might be the D (5 bases). V dropped 4 bases and J dropped 8 bases, with 17 bases sitting between them. From germline, CDR1 is SQVTM and CDR2 ANQGSEA. CDR3 length: 13 amino acids. In nucleotides, the CDR3 is TGCAGCGTTGGGGCTGTCTGGGGGAGAGGCTACACCTTC. Protein sequence: CSVGAVWGRGYTF.

This chain joins TRBV20-1 and TRBJ2-3; D might be TRBD2 (6 bases). Trimming took off 0 bases at V and 4 bases at J, with 11 bases between the two ends. Germline V gene lookup returns CDR1 DFQATT and CDR2 SNEGSKA (reference sequence). CDR3 size: 14 residues. CDR3 sequence reads: CSARDRAGPDTQYF. DNA of the CDR3: TGCAGTGCTAGAGACCGCGCGGGGCCAGATACGCAGTATTTT.

This clonotype was observed a few times. The chain uses TRBV29-1 and TRBJ1-2; D remains unclear. Looked up from germline, CDR1 is SQVTM and CDR2 is ANQGSEA. Trimming left V 1 base short and J 6 bases short, with 6 bases between. The CDR3 has 11 amino acids. CDR3 bases: TGCAGCGTTGAAGCCCTGGATGGCTACACCTTC. It codes for CSVEALDGYTF.

This clonotype occurred a few times. The junction differs from germline at one of its ends, possibly a read error. This rearrangement joins TRBV20-1 to TRBJ2-3; 8 nucleotides line up with TRBD1. The CDR3 is 17 amino acids. Germline V gene data show CDR1 as DFQATT and CDR2 as SNEGSKA (reference sequence). The CDR3 region is CSARDRDRGSRTNTQYF. The CDR3 region has the DNA TGTAGTGCTAGAGATAGAGACAGGGGAAGCAGGACAAATACGCAGTATTTT.

V and J are TRBV6-5 and TRBJ1-5; 7 bases are shared with TRBD1. J lost 5 bases, V lost 4 bases, and 5 bases had no gene match. Per germline, CDR1 MNHEY and CDR2 SVGAGI. CDR3 length: 14 residues. Here the CDR3 reads CASSSTGVDQPQHF. The CDR3 bases are TGTGCCAGCAGTTCCACAGGGGTGGATCAGCCCCAGCATTTT.

For the CDR3, the DNA is TGCGCCAGCAGCCAAGGTGGGGGAAGGGGGTTGAGAGGTGCTGAAGCTTTCTTT. Translated, it gives CASSQGGGRGLRGAEAFF. V is TRBV4-1 and J is TRBJ1-1; tentative D call: TRBD1 (6 bases). The CDR3 is 18 amino acids. Germline CDR1 reads MGHRA; CDR2 reads YSYEKL. V shed 1 base and J shed 6 bases, with 24 bases lying between them.

DNA for the CDR3: TGTGCCAGCAGTAAAATAGCGGGAGGTATAGAAAACTACAATGAGCAGTTCTTC. Encoded protein: CASSKIAGGIENYNEQFF. The genes are TRBV6-1 and TRBJ2-1; 10 positions agree with TRBD2. Per germline, CDR1 MNHNS and CDR2 SASEGT. Trimming removed 5 bases from V and 3 bases from J; junction bases left unmatched: 13. This CDR3 has 18 residues.

With respect to this clonotype: Germline and junction disagree at one end, which may indicate a read error. V gene TRBV7-9 combines with J gene TRBJ2-5, with D hard to call. The J call is uncertain, as TRBJ2-7 better fits the DNA end. CDR1 is SEHNR, CDR2 FQNEAQ, per germline (reference sequence). The CDR3 is 12 residues long. CDR3 sequence (DNA): TGTACCAGCAGCTTTATGCCGGGCGAGCAGTACTTC. This sequence encodes CTSSFMPGEQYF.

This clonotype was recorded a few times. V is TRBV5-1 and J is TRBJ2-1; 8 nucleotides align to TRBD1. Per the germline V gene, CDR1 is SGHRS and CDR2 is YFSETQ. After removal of 4 bases from V and 5 bases from J, the junction contained 8 bases not matched to a gene. The CDR3 loop spans 15 amino acids. The CDR3: CASSLGQGPHNEQFF. DNA of the CDR3: TGCGCCAGCAGCCTCGGACAGGGTCCGCACAATGAGCAGTTCTTC.

The chain combines TRBV27 with TRBJ2-3; D may be TRBD1 (5 bases). The CDR3 is 15 residues long. The germline CDR1 and CDR2 sequences are MNHEY and SMNVEV (reference sequence). V was pared by 0 bases and J by 5 bases, with 12 bases between. This CDR3 is CASSLSGAHGDTQYF. CDR3 coding DNA: TGTGCCAGCAGTTTATCAGGGGCTCACGGAGATACGCAGTATTTT.

The J gene is TRBJ2-5, the V gene TRBV20-1; D gene ambiguous. The CDR3 has 11 residues. Germline V CDR1 and CDR2: DFQATT, SNEGSKA (reference sequence). The V end was cut by 7 bases, the J end by 3 bases, with 9 bases between. Here the CDR3 DNA reads TGCAGTGGCCGGGCAAAAGAGACCCAGTACTTC. Its protein product is CSGRAKETQYF.

The chain joins TRBV6-5 to TRBJ1-1; D is unclear. V dropped 0 bases and J dropped 5 bases, with 10 bases sitting between them. This CDR3 contains 14 residues. CDR1 is MNHEY, CDR2 SVGAGI, per germline. In nucleotides, the CDR3 is TGTGCCAGCAGTTACTCGATGGTGGGAACTGAAGCTTTCTTT. Protein sequence: CASSYSMVGTEAFF.

The chain combines TRBV29-1 with TRBJ1-4, with a weak D call TRBD1 (5 bases). Trimming stripped 7 bases from V and 6 bases from J, with 18 bases between. Germline lookup yields CDR1 SQVTM and CDR2 ANQGSEA. The length of the CDR3 is 14 residues. The CDR3, as DNA: TGCAGCGCTTTACCAGGGATTTTAGATGAAAAACTGTTTTTT. It specifies CSALPGILDEKLFF.

There are a few counts of this clonotype. The chain carries TRBV20-1 and TRBJ2-7; tentatively, D is TRBD2 (7 bases). V was cut by 3 bases and J by 2 bases, with 20 bases left in between. There are 16 residues in the CDR3. Germline assignment: CDR1 DFQATT and CDR2 SNEGSKA (reference sequence). The CDR3 bases are TGCAGTGCTAGTCGGGGGGCCGGTACCCAAACCTACGAGCAGTACTTC. Translating gives CSASRGAGTQTYEQYF.

This clonotype was found a few times. The chain combines TRBV5-1 with TRBJ2-3, with a tentative D call TRBD1 (5 bases). CDR3 size: 16 residues. Germline V gives CDR1 SGHRS, CDR2 YFSETQ. Trimming cost V 2 bases and J 2 bases, with 15 bases left between them. The CDR3 bases are TGCGCCAGCAGCTTACCGGACACGAACCCCACAGATACGCAGTATTTT. It is translated as CASSLPDTNPTDTQYF.

V and J are TRBV18 and TRBJ2-7; 7 nucleotides line up with TRBD1. The junction had 9 bases not matched to a gene; V was cut back by 0 bases and J by 4 bases. The CDR3 runs to 16 residues. Germline CDR1 KGHSH, CDR2 LQKENI. The CDR3 DNA follows: TGTGCCAGCTCACCACCGTGGGGACAGACCTCTTACGAGCAGTACTTC. The encoded protein is CASSPPWGQTSYEQYF.

This clonotype is a singleton in its sample. The chain employs TRBV5-4 and TRBJ2-1, with 7 bases lining up with TRBD2. V lost 4 bases to trimming and J lost 8 bases; unmatched junction nucleotides: 12. Germline CDR1 SGHNT, CDR2 YYREEE (reference sequence). This CDR3 has 15 amino acids. CDR3 region: CASSPIAGVVDEQFF. As DNA, the CDR3 is TGTGCCAGCAGCCCTATCGCGGGGGTAGTGGATGAGCAGTTCTTC.

This clonotype was seen a handful of times. The chain joins TRBV4-1 to TRBJ2-7; D not resolved. From germline, CDR1 is MGHRA and CDR2 YSYEKL. V was cut by 4 bases and J by 0 bases, with 13 bases left in between. The CDR3 extends over 15 amino acids. CDR3 nucleotide sequence: TGCGCCAGCAGCCCCGGCAGTAGAGGCTCCTACGAGCAGTACTTC. Its protein product is CASSPGSRGSYEQYF.

This chain joins TRBV27 and TRBJ2-1; 7 nucleotides line up with TRBD1. This CDR3 region has 13 residues. Germline V gives CDR1 MNHEY, CDR2 SMNVEV (reference sequence). J gave up 8 bases and V 6 bases, and 7 bases lay outside the gene matches. The CDR3 sequence: CASSRVDRDEQFF. The CDR3 coding sequence is TGTGCCAGCAGCCGTGTCGACAGGGATGAGCAGTTCTTC.